These 18 T cell receptor beta chains share one sample of origin, sequenced in a study of blood T cell repertoires in COVID-19. Sequenced by immunoSEQ multiplex PCR; TCRdb stores in-frame clones only, minus some. The data contain 350,000 to 400,000 clones, around 87% of them singletons. Sequences were obtained from PBMCs or T cells enriched from blood (not recorded which). These receptors originate from a man aged 35 to 55 in a cohort exposed to, infected with or recovered from COVID-19 (not recorded which).

The gene calls are TRBV10-1 and TRBJ2-3; 9 bases are a match to TRBD1. V lost 7 bases and J lost 5; bases outside the gene matches: 7. The CDR3 loop spans 14 amino acids. Germline CDR1 WNHNN, CDR2 SYGVQD (reference sequence). Written as DNA, the CDR3 is TGCGCCAGCAAAAGACAGGGGGTGGTAGATACGCAGTATTTT. Residues: CASKRQGVVDTQYF.

The chain has TRBV6-1 and TRBJ2-6; tentative D call: TRBD2 (5 bases). The CDR3 is made up of 16 amino acids. Germline assignment: CDR1 MNHNS and CDR2 SASEGT. Trimming took 2 bases from V and 2 from J, leaving 10 bases between them. In DNA form, the CDR3 reads TGTGCCAGCAGTGAAACCTCCGGGGCTGGGGCCAACGTCCTGACTTTC. This codes for CASSETSGAGANVLTF.

This chain joins TRBV7-9 and TRBJ2-7; the D gene is possibly TRBD2 (5 bases). Germline CDR1 is SEHNR and CDR2 is FQNEAQ (reference sequence). V was cut by 5 bases and J by 3 bases, with 14 bases left in between. The CDR3 is made up of 14 amino acids. CDR3 sequence reads: CASSPWTGVYEQYF. The CDR3 nucleotides read TGTGCCAGCAGCCCCTGGACTGGGGTCTACGAGCAGTACTTC.

J is TRBJ2-3 and V is TRBV6-5, with TRBD1 identical over 10 bases. Germline values: CDR1 MNHEY, CDR2 SVGAGI. The V gene end was trimmed by 2 bases and the J gene end by 4 bases; junction bases not matched to a gene: 3. The CDR3 covers 15 residues. CDR3 bases: TGTGCCAGCAGTTACGTGGGACAGGGGTCAGATACGCAGTATTTT. It translates to CASSYVGQGSDTQYF.

The rearrangement joins TRBV9 to TRBJ2-7, with TRBD1 identical over 7 bases. The CDR3 consists of 15 residues. The germline V gene encodes CDR1 SGDLS and CDR2 YYNGEE. V lost 0 bases, J lost 2 bases, and 5 bases stayed unmatched. The CDR3 here is CASSVGWDRTYEQYF. As DNA, the CDR3 is TGTGCCAGCAGCGTAGGGTGGGACAGAACCTACGAGCAGTACTTC.

The J gene is TRBJ2-1, the V gene TRBV27; 11 bases fit TRBD2. The junction had 6 bases not matched to a gene; V was cut back by 4 bases and J by 7 bases. The CDR3 sequence is 15 residues long. CDR1 is MNHEY and CDR2 is SMNVEV in the germline V gene (reference sequence). Here the CDR3 DNA reads TGTGCCAGCAGTTCCTTAGCGGGAGGGTCGAATGAGCAGTTCTTC. This gives the protein CASSSLAGGSNEQFF.

This clone was observed a handful of times. The gene calls are TRBV3-1 (or the pseudogene TRBV3-2) and TRBJ2-1; maybe TRBD2 (5 bases). The germline V gene encodes CDR1 LGHDT and CDR2 YNNKEL (reference sequence). The CDR3 covers 15 residues. Trimming left V 1 base short and J 3 bases short, with 10 bases between. This chain's CDR3 is CASSQALGVYNEQFF. The DNA for the CDR3 is TGTGCCAGCAGCCAAGCCCTCGGGGTCTACAATGAGCAGTTCTTC.

The chain joins TRBV5-6 to TRBJ2-2, with 7 bases fitting TRBD1. V trimming: 6 bases; J trimming: 1 base; junction bases outside the gene matches: 6. Germline V lookup: CDR1 SGHDT, CDR2 YYEEEE. This CDR3 has 15 residues. Written as DNA, the CDR3 is TGTGCCAGCAAACGGGACAGTATGAACACCGGGGAGCTGTTTTTT. This translates into CASKRDSMNTGELFF.

This chain connects TRBV28 to TRBJ1-1; D remains unclear. The V end lost 4 bases, the J end lost 5 bases, and 8 bases lay between the germline ends. Germline V gene data show CDR1 as MDHEN and CDR2 as SYDVKM. The CDR3 runs 12 residues. The DNA of the CDR3 is TGTGCCAGCAGTTCCCTCGGTACTGAAGCTTTCTTT. Translated: CASSSLGTEAFF.

This rearrangement joins TRBV21-1 to TRBJ1-6; TRBD1 was called by the table and not checked on the DNA. TRBV21-1 constitutes a pseudogene. CDR3 length equals 18 residues. The CDR3 sequence: CASSPPLQGTEQTSPLHF. The DNA for the CDR3 is TGTGCCAGCAGCCCCCCGCTCCAGGGGACAGAACAAACCTCACCCCTCCACTTT.

This clone came up once. The chain uses TRBV5-8 and TRBJ2-3, with D possibly matching TRBD1 (6 bases). V gave up 3 bases and J gave up 1 base, with 18 bases separating them. This CDR3 has 17 amino acids. From germline, CDR1 is SGHTS and CDR2 YDEGEE. The CDR3 region has the DNA TGTGCCAGCAGCTGGGGGCGGTCAGCGGAGGGCACAGATACGCAGTATTTT. It is translated as CASSWGRSAEGTDTQYF.

The chain couples TRBV5-1 to TRBJ2-5; D call uncertain. Per germline, CDR1 SGHRS and CDR2 YFSETQ. The CDR3 extends over 14 amino acids. V was pared by 4 bases and J by 1 base, with 11 bases between. The CDR3 loop is CASSGPPIQETQYF. The DNA for the CDR3 is TGCGCCAGCAGCGGCCCCCCGATCCAAGAGACCCAGTACTTC. The full variable domain, in which reference TRBV5-1 and TRBJ2-5 provide the parts outside the CDR3, is KAGVTQTPRYLIKTRGQQVTLSCSPISGHRSVSWYQQTPGQGLQFLFEYFSETQRNKGNFPGRFSGRQFSNSRSEMNVSTLELGDSALYLCASSGPPIQETQYFGPGTRLLVL.

This clone came up a few times. J is TRBJ1-5 and V is TRBV4-2, with a weak D call TRBD1 (5 bases). The CDR3 runs to 16 residues. V lost 0 bases to trimming and J lost 4 bases, with 13 bases between them. CDR1 and CDR2 from the germline V gene are LGHNA and YNFKEQ. The CDR3 nucleotides read TGTGCCAGCAGCCAAGATAATAGCGGGGCGAATCAGCCCCAGCATTTT. Amino acids: CASSQDNSGANQPQHF.

This chain links TRBV28 with TRBJ2-5, with 8 bases fitting TRBD1. The CDR3 contains 14 residues. With 6 bases clipped from V and 4 bases from J, the junction kept 7 bases outside the gene matches. The germline V gene has CDR1 MDHEN and CDR2 SYDVKM. The CDR3, as DNA: TGTGCCAGCAGAAAGACAGGGGAGCCAGAGACCCAGTACTTC. This codes for CASRKTGEPETQYF.

The gene calls are TRBV7-9 and TRBJ2-7, with a weak D call TRBD2 (6 bases). CDR3 size: 13 residues. Per the germline V gene, CDR1 is SEHNR and CDR2 is FQNEAQ (reference sequence). V was pared by 2 bases and J by 5 bases, with 10 bases between. The chain's CDR3 is CASSLKSGDEQYF. The DNA of the CDR3 is TGTGCCAGCAGCTTAAAGTCGGGGGACGAGCAGTACTTC.

The chain employs TRBV5-5 and TRBJ2-7; D is perhaps TRBD2 (6 bases). This CDR3 is built from 15 residues. CDR1 is SGHKS, CDR2 YYEKEE, per germline (reference sequence). The ends were cut back, 5 bases at V and 2 bases at J, with 17 bases in the middle. The chain's CDR3 is CASSGGLGGAYEQYF. CDR3 DNA sequence: TGTGCCAGCAGTGGGGGATTAGGAGGGGCCTACGAGCAGTACTTC.

The V and J genes are TRBV18 and TRBJ2-7; TRBD2 is a possible D gene (6 bases). Trimming left V 2 bases short and J 6 bases short, with 20 bases between. The CDR3 is 16 residues long. In germline, CDR1 is KGHSH, CDR2 LQKENI. The CDR3 DNA follows: TGTGCCAGCTCACCAAAGGCGGGACTCCATCAATCCGAGCAGTACTTC. Translating gives CASSPKAGLHQSEQYF.

The chain carries TRBV5-1 and TRBJ1-1; D unclear. This CDR3 is 13 amino acids long. The V gene's germline CDR1 is SGHRS and CDR2 YFSETQ. Trimming took off 4 bases at V and 11 bases at J, with 18 bases between the two ends. CDR3 in amino acids: CASSPAPGRVAFF. CDR3 in DNA: TGCGCCAGCAGCCCCGCCCCCGGCCGGGTGGCTTTCTTT.